The 14 T cell receptor beta chains reported below all come from one sample, sequenced in a study of blood T cells in healthy people across ages. Together with a sample-barcoded 5' primer, a J-beta primer mix was included in a second PCR lasting about 7 to 12 cycles. TCRdb re-analysed the 5' RACE reads in MiXCR, keeping a single row per CDR3 protein. The table has 500,000 to 600,000 distinct CDR3 sequences, 27% seen once; the top ten hold approximately 18%. The sample consisted of blood. These receptors were obtained from a woman in her 70s in good health.

V and J are TRBV6-1 and TRBJ1-2; D is unresolved. CDR3 size: 13 residues. The germline gives CDR1 MNHNS, CDR2 SASEGT. Trimming pared 2 bases from V and 6 bases from J, leaving 10 bases between. Here the CDR3 DNA reads TGTGCCAGCAGTGAACCGGGAGAGGATGGCTACACCTTC. It encodes CASSEPGEDGYTF.

A few counts support this clonotype. A much larger clone differs by one base, so this may be a read error. V and J are TRBV7-6 and TRBJ2-7; D is possibly TRBD1 (6 bases). CDR1 SGHVS and CDR2 FNYEAQ come from the germline V gene. V gave up 3 bases and J gave up 2 bases, with 8 bases separating them. This CDR3 comprises 13 residues. The CDR3 coding sequence is TGTGCCAGCAGCTTGGACAGTACCTACGAGCAGTACTTC. Its translation is CASSLDSTYEQYF.

The rearrangement uses TRBV6-5 and TRBJ2-4, with 10 bases that match TRBD2. In germline, CDR1 is MNHEY, CDR2 SVGAGI. The CDR3 spans 14 residues. Trimming removed 8 bases from V and 8 bases from J; junction bases left unmatched: 9. The CDR3 sequence is CASSLSGGADIQYF. DNA of the CDR3: TGTGCCAGCTCTTTGAGCGGGGGGGCTGACATTCAGTACTTC.

The rearrangement uses TRBV5-5 and TRBJ2-1; no reliable D call. The V end was cut by 4 bases, the J end by 0 bases, with 11 bases between. CDR3 length: 15 amino acids. Germline-derived CDR1 and CDR2 are SGHKS and YYEKEE (reference sequence). The CDR3 loop reads CASSQHQSSYNEQFF. The CDR3 region has the DNA TGTGCCAGCAGCCAGCACCAGAGCTCCTACAATGAGCAGTTCTTC. The variable domain in full, completed from reference TRBV5-5 and TRBJ2-1, reads DAGVTQSPTHLIKTRGQQVTLRCSPISGHKSVSWYQQVLGQGPQFIFQYYEKEERGRGNFPDRFSARQFPNYSSELNVNALLLGDSALYLCASSQHQSSYNEQFFGPGTRLTVL.

This clonotype was counted many times. The chain uses TRBV6-2 or TRBV6-3 and TRBJ1-5; D is perhaps TRBD1 (6 bases). Looked up from germline, CDR1 is MNHEY and CDR2 is SVGEGT. V lost 4 bases, J lost 7 bases, and 14 bases lay in between. The CDR3 extends over 14 amino acids. The CDR3 here is CASSFTNQGQPQHF. The CDR3 bases are TGTGCCAGCAGTTTTACCAACCAGGGGCAGCCCCAGCATTTT.

This clonotype has only a few counts. This chain links TRBV5-1 with TRBJ1-1; no firm D call. V gave up 4 bases and J gave up 6 bases, with 16 bases separating them. The CDR3 sequence is 14 residues long. CDR1 SGHRS and CDR2 YFSETQ come from the germline V gene. CDR3 protein: CASSLLAPGPEAFF. The DNA of the CDR3 is TGCGCCAGCAGCCTGTTGGCCCCGGGCCCTGAAGCTTTCTTT.

This clonotype has more than one count but fewer than ten. The J gene is TRBJ1-2, the V gene TRBV20-1; D is perhaps TRBD1 (6 bases). V was trimmed by 3 bases and J by 6 bases, leaving 17 bases between them. The germline V gene has CDR1 DFQATT and CDR2 SNEGSKA (reference sequence). The CDR3 totals 14 residues. Here the CDR3 DNA reads TGCAGTGCTAGTACACAGGGAGGGCGTCATGGCTACACCTTC. Amino acids: CSASTQGGRHGYTF.

This rearrangement joins TRBV4-3 to TRBJ2-7; no clear D. The CDR3 is 13 residues long. The germline V gene encodes CDR1 LGHNA and CDR2 YSLEER. Trimming removed 4 bases from V and 4 bases from J, with 11 bases in between. The CDR3 sequence is CASSPRPAYEQYF. The CDR3 bases are TGCGCCAGCAGCCCCCGTCCCGCTTACGAGCAGTACTTC.

The CDR3 here is CASSEGGLSTDTQYF. DNA for the CDR3: TGTGCCAGCAGTGAGGGCGGACTCAGCACAGATACGCAGTATTTT. The genes are TRBV2 and TRBJ2-3; tentative D call: TRBD2 (5 bases). The germline V and J ends were trimmed by 3 bases and 0 bases, with 10 bases remaining between them. CDR1 is SNHLY and CDR2 is FYNNEI in the germline V gene. The CDR3 has 15 amino acids.

This chain links TRBV7-2 with TRBJ2-3, with 10 nucleotides matching TRBD2. The CDR3 has 16 amino acids. V lost 5 bases and J lost 4; bases outside the gene matches: 9. Germline values: CDR1 SGHTA, CDR2 FQGNSA. The CDR3 spells CASSLSGGARADTQYF. Written as DNA, the CDR3 is TGTGCCAGCAGCCTAAGCGGGGGGGCCAGGGCAGATACGCAGTATTTT.

This clonotype was observed a few times. The rearrangement uses TRBV2 and TRBJ2-5; the match to TRBD2 covers 11 bases. CDR1 and CDR2 (germline): SNHLY, FYNNEI. The length of the CDR3 is 15 residues. V shed 7 bases and J 2 bases; nucleotides not matched to a gene: 6. For the CDR3, the DNA is TGTGCCAGCAATCTAGCGGGGGGTTGGCAAGAGACCCAGTACTTC. Translation: CASNLAGGWQETQYF.

The V gene is TRBV14, the J gene TRBJ1-1; D remains ambiguous. Germline CDR1 and CDR2: SGHDN and FVKESK. There are 15 residues in the CDR3. With 3 bases removed from V and 0 bases from J, the gap between germline ends came to 11 bases. The CDR3 nucleotides are TGTGCCAGCAGCCAGGTGGCCGGCTTGAACACTGAAGCTTTCTTT. This codes for CASSQVAGLNTEAFF.

This clonotype was seen repeatedly, ten times or more. The V and J genes are TRBV6-5 and TRBJ1-4, with TRBD1 as a possible D gene (5 bases). The V gene lost 0 bases and the J gene lost 7 bases, with 9 bases spanning the gap. The CDR3 has 14 residues. From germline, CDR1 is MNHEY and CDR2 SVGAGI. The CDR3 spells CASSYSTGGEKLFF. CDR3 DNA: TGTGCCAGCAGTTACTCGACCGGGGGTGAAAAACTGTTTTTT.

The chain carries TRBV5-1 and TRBJ2-6; no reliable D call. CDR3 length equals 16 residues. With 3 bases removed from V and 4 bases from J, the gap between germline ends came to 14 bases. CDR1 and CDR2 (germline): SGHRS, YFSETQ. CDR3 amino acids: CASSSTPGSGANVLTF. CDR3 bases: TGCGCCAGCAGCTCCACCCCCGGGTCCGGGGCCAACGTCCTGACTTTC.